These 29 T cell receptor beta chains share one sample of origin, sequenced in a study of multiple sclerosis patients with progressive multifocal leukoencephalopathy. Here immunoSEQ multiplex PCR was the method, and the copy in TCRdb shows in-frame clones only, minus some. The sample yields about 28,000 clones, roughly 89% seen once. As for time point: approximately 12 months of natalizumab therapy. The sample here was PBMCs, taken from a patient treated with natalizumab. These receptors originate from a human donor with multiple sclerosis.

The V gene is TRBV5-1, the J gene TRBJ2-5; 13 bases align to TRBD2. The trim removed 4 bases at V and 1 base at J, leaving 10 bases unmatched. Germline V lookup: CDR1 SGHRS, CDR2 YFSETQ. The CDR3 loop spans 18 amino acids. The CDR3, as DNA: TGCGCCAGCAGCCCCGGGGGACTAGCGGGGCTACTCCAAGAGACCCAGTACTTC. Protein sequence: CASSPGGLAGLLQETQYF.

The chain recombines TRBV5-1 with TRBJ2-2; D unresolved. The germline V gene has CDR1 SGHRS and CDR2 YFSETQ. The CDR3 contains 15 residues. Deletions cut 0 bases from V and 6 bases from J, with 12 bases between. The CDR3 sequence: CASSLGQASSGELFF. CDR3 coding DNA: TGCGCCAGCAGCTTGGGGCAGGCCTCCTCCGGGGAGCTGTTTTTT.

The chain combines TRBV23-1 with TRBJ2-1, with TRBD2 matching 8 bases. TRBV23-1 counts as an open reading frame of uncertain function. The length of the CDR3 is 20 residues. The V segment lost 0 bases and the J segment 9 bases; nucleotides outside the gene matches: 22. CDR3 region: CASSQSNGTRGLGLAGEQFF. The CDR3 bases are TGCGCCAGCAGTCAATCGAACGGTACACGGGGACTAGGCTTAGCCGGTGAGCAGTTCTTC.

The gene calls are TRBV4-3 and TRBJ2-7; no reliable D call. From germline, CDR1 is LGHNA and CDR2 YSLEER. V was cut by 5 bases and J by 1 base, with 15 bases left in between. The CDR3 has 15 amino acids. DNA of the CDR3: TGCGCCAGCAGCTCAACGTCGGGCGAGTCCTACGAGCAGTACTTC. Encoded protein: CASSSTSGESYEQYF.

The CDR3 here is CASSDETSGGPYNEQFF. The CDR3 coding sequence is TGTGCCAGCAGTGACGAGACTAGCGGGGGACCGTACAATGAGCAGTTCTTC. The chain combines TRBV6-4 with TRBJ2-1, with 12 positions matching TRBD2. This CDR3 is 17 amino acids long. J lost 4 bases, V lost 2 bases, and 6 bases had no gene match. Per germline, CDR1 MRHNA and CDR2 SNTAGT.

This clone was recorded only once. This sequence joins TRBV19 and TRBJ1-1; weak D call: TRBD1 (6 bases). V lost 2 bases, J lost 1 base, and 11 bases lay in between. The CDR3 runs to 15 residues. Germline CDR1 reads LNHDA; CDR2 reads SQIVND (reference sequence). The CDR3 protein is CASSITGPGNTEAFF. CDR3 DNA sequence: TGTGCCAGTAGTATAACAGGGCCGGGGAACACTGAAGCTTTCTTT.

J is TRBJ2-7 and V is TRBV4-1; D gene uncertain. Germline CDR1 MGHRA, CDR2 YSYEKL. V lost 1 base, J lost 5 bases, and 12 bases lay in between. CDR3 length equals 14 residues. The CDR3 loop is CASSQGINRDEQYF. DNA for the CDR3: TGCGCCAGCAGCCAAGGAATTAATCGGGACGAGCAGTACTTC.

The J gene is TRBJ1-6, the V gene TRBV10-3; D not certain. The germline V and J ends were trimmed by 0 bases and 1 base, with 10 bases remaining between them. The CDR3 totals 17 residues. Looked up from germline, CDR1 is ENHRY and CDR2 is SYGVKD. The CDR3 region has the DNA TGTGCCATCAGTGAGTCGACTCGGGGTTCCTATAATTCACCCCTCCACTTT. Amino acid sequence: CAISESTRGSYNSPLHF.

The chain couples TRBV5-4 to TRBJ1-4; D remains unclear. The V end was cut by 5 bases, the J end by 3 bases, with 17 bases between. The CDR3 runs 16 residues. In germline, CDR1 is SGHNT, CDR2 YYREEE (reference sequence). The CDR3 loop is CASSTNPKMANEKLFF. DNA of the CDR3: TGTGCCAGCAGTACGAATCCCAAGATGGCTAATGAAAAACTGTTTTTT.

This clone has just one count. CDR3 in amino acids: CASSYRVSNTEAFF. CDR3 sequence (DNA): TGTGCCAGTAGTTACAGGGTGAGCAACACTGAAGCTTTCTTT. This rearrangement joins TRBV19 to TRBJ1-1; weak D call: TRBD1 (6 bases). From germline, CDR1 is LNHDA and CDR2 SQIVND (reference sequence). CDR3 length: 14 residues. With 5 bases removed from V and 2 bases from J, the gap between germline ends came to 12 bases. The complete variable domain, with remaining parts taken from reference TRBV19 and TRBJ1-1, reads DGGITQSPKYLFRKEGQNVTLSCEQNLNHDAMYWYRQDPGQGLRLIYYSQIVNDFQKGDIAEGYSVSREKKESFPLTVTSAQKNPTAFYLCASSYRVSNTEAFFGQGTRLTVV.

This chain connects TRBV7-9 to TRBJ1-3; D might be TRBD1 (5 bases). Germline loops: CDR1 SEHNR, CDR2 FQNEAQ (reference sequence). V lost 4 bases and J 7 bases, leaving 14 bases between the germline ends. The CDR3 runs to 14 residues. CDR3 protein: CASSSSPRGNTIYF. The CDR3 bases are TGTGCCAGCAGCTCCAGCCCGCGGGGGAACACCATATATTTT.

This chain uses TRBV7-9 with TRBJ1-6; D ambiguous. Trimming took 5 bases from V and 4 from J, leaving 12 bases between them. Germline CDR1 and CDR2: SEHNR and FQNEAQ (reference sequence). This CDR3 has 15 residues. This CDR3 reads CASSLGSSYNSPLHF. The CDR3 nucleotides are TGTGCCAGCAGCCTAGGGTCCTCATATAATTCACCCCTCCACTTT.

This chain uses TRBV18 with TRBJ2-3; 9 nucleotides agree with TRBD2. This CDR3 is built from 17 residues. Germline V CDR1 and CDR2: KGHSH, LQKENI. After removal of 1 base from V and 3 bases from J, the junction contained 8 bases not matched to a gene. The CDR3 nucleotides are TGTGCCAGCTCACCACGAGCCGCGGGGGGGCGGACAGATACGCAGTATTTT. Amino acids: CASSPRAAGGRTDTQYF.

The chain employs TRBV30 and TRBJ1-2, with D maybe TRBD1 (5 bases). V lost 1 base, J lost 2 bases, and 17 bases lay in between. The CDR3 has 16 residues. The germline V gene has CDR1 GTSNPN and CDR2 SVGIG (reference sequence). The CDR3 bases are TGTGCCTGGAGTGCCCCAGGGATCTCACAAAACTATGGCTACACCTTC. It yields the protein CAWSAPGISQNYGYTF.

The chain has TRBV21-1 and TRBJ2-6; the table's D gene call, TRBD1, was not cross checked with the DNA. TRBV21-1 is listed as a pseudogene. The length of the CDR3 is 19 residues. Written as DNA, the CDR3 is TGTGCCAGCAGCAAACTCAGGGGGCCCAAAAGCTCTGGGGCCAACGTCCTGACTTTC. As protein: CASSKLRGPKSSGANVLTF.

The chain links TRBV6-5 to TRBJ1-1; TRBD1 might be the D (5 bases). This CDR3 spans 15 amino acids. Germline CDR1 MNHEY, CDR2 SVGAGI. Trimming took 6 bases from V and 0 from J, leaving 14 bases between them. Here the CDR3 DNA reads TGTGCCAGCAGCCCATGGGACGGCATGAACACTGAAGCTTTCTTT. This sequence encodes CASSPWDGMNTEAFF.

The chain employs TRBV7-9 and TRBJ1-4; D possibly corresponds to TRBD1 (5 bases). Germline CDR1 reads SEHNR; CDR2 reads FQNEAQ (reference sequence). This CDR3 region has 16 residues. The V gene lost 4 bases and the J gene lost 5 bases, with 17 bases spanning the gap. This chain's CDR3 is CASSSGDGRGNEKLFF. The CDR3 bases are TGTGCCAGCAGCTCGGGGGACGGACGGGGAAATGAAAAACTGTTTTTT.

V is TRBV5-1 and J is TRBJ2-5; 8 bases agree with TRBD1. Germline V gives CDR1 SGHRS, CDR2 YFSETQ. The V and J ends lost 4 bases and 5 bases, in that order; junction bases with no gene match: 1. The CDR3 is made up of 12 amino acids. CDR3 bases: TGCGCCAGCAGCCGGACAGGGGAGACCCAGTACTTC. Its protein product is CASSRTGETQYF.

The chain couples TRBV5-4 to TRBJ1-2, with D uncertain. Germline CDR1 SGHNT, CDR2 YYREEE (reference sequence). There are 13 residues in the CDR3. Trimming shortened V by 0 bases and J by 8 bases, and 11 bases separated the two germline ends. CDR3 nucleotides: TGTGCCAGCAGCTTGGCTCAGGAGTGGGGCTACACCTTC. Amino acids: CASSLAQEWGYTF.

The V and J genes are TRBV6-5 and TRBJ2-5; TRBD1 matches at 8 bases. Gene TRBJ2-7 matches the end of the DNA better, so the J call may be wrong. CDR1 MNHEY and CDR2 SVGAGI come from the germline V gene. CDR3 size: 12 residues. The CDR3 reads CASNPDRDEQYF. The DNA for the CDR3 is TGTGCCAGCAACCCGGACAGGGACGAGCAGTACTTC.

V is TRBV7-9 and J is TRBJ2-1; D might be TRBD1 (6 bases). V was clipped by 0 bases and J by 6 bases, with 12 bases between them. The CDR3 is made up of 15 amino acids. Germline-derived CDR1 and CDR2 are SEHNR and FQNEAQ (reference sequence). The CDR3 loop is CASSLAQGSGNEQFF. CDR3 DNA: TGTGCCAGCAGCTTAGCACAGGGATCTGGCAATGAGCAGTTCTTC.

The genes are TRBV19 and TRBJ1-5; D ambiguous. Trimming took 5 bases from V and 0 from J, leaving 11 bases between them. The CDR3 is 15 residues long. Germline V lookup: CDR1 LNHDA, CDR2 SQIVND (reference sequence). The CDR3 DNA follows: TGTGCCAGTAGTGAGATGAATTATAGCAATCAGCCCCAGCATTTT. It specifies CASSEMNYSNQPQHF. The complete variable domain, with remaining parts taken from reference TRBV19 and TRBJ1-5, reads DGGITQSPKYLFRKEGQNVTLSCEQNLNHDAMYWYRQDPGQGLRLIYYSQIVNDFQKGDIAEGYSVSREKKESFPLTVTSAQKNPTAFYLCASSEMNYSNQPQHFGDGTRLSIL.

The chain carries TRBV9 and TRBJ1-5; no clear D gene. CDR3 length: 14 residues. The germline V and J ends were trimmed by 0 bases and 0 bases, with 4 bases remaining between them. Germline V gene sequence: CDR1 SGDLS, CDR2 YYNGEE. Here the CDR3 reads CASSVEDSNQPQHF. CDR3 sequence (DNA): TGTGCCAGCAGCGTAGAGGATAGCAATCAGCCCCAGCATTTT.

This clone was counted a single time. This chain connects TRBV2 to TRBJ2-7, with 7 bases aligning to TRBD1. V lost 0 bases to trimming and J lost 2 bases; unmatched junction nucleotides: 4. The CDR3 covers 15 residues. CDR1 is SNHLY, CDR2 FYNNEI, per germline. The CDR3 sequence: CASSEARQGAYEQYF. In nucleotides, the CDR3 is TGTGCCAGCAGTGAAGCGAGGCAGGGGGCCTACGAGCAGTACTTC.

CDR3 amino acids: CASSDSDTQYF. The DNA of the CDR3 is TGTGCCAGCAGTGATTCAGATACGCAGTATTTT. This sequence joins TRBV2 and TRBJ2-3; no reliable D call. Germline values: CDR1 SNHLY, CDR2 FYNNEI. This CDR3 has 11 residues. V lost 3 bases, J lost 4 bases, and 2 bases lay in between.

J is TRBJ2-1 and V is TRBV27; D uncertain. Germline CDR1 is MNHEY and CDR2 is SMNVEV (reference sequence). The CDR3 length is 12 residues. The V end was cut by 8 bases, the J end by 9 bases, with 14 bases between. The CDR3 here is CASWQKGVEQFF. In DNA, the CDR3 is TGTGCCAGCTGGCAGAAAGGCGTTGAGCAGTTCTTC.

V and J are TRBV19 and TRBJ1-1, with unresolved D. In germline, CDR1 is LNHDA, CDR2 SQIVND (reference sequence). Trimming shortened V by 3 bases and J by 4 bases, and 18 bases separated the two germline ends. CDR3 length: 16 amino acids. The CDR3 reads CASSMIGVSGSTEAFF. CDR3 bases: TGTGCCAGTAGTATGATAGGAGTCAGCGGCAGCACTGAAGCTTTCTTT.

The chain employs TRBV5-1 and TRBJ1-3; D is perhaps TRBD1 (6 bases). CDR3 length: 16 residues. Germline lookup yields CDR1 SGHRS and CDR2 YFSETQ. Trimming cost V 0 bases and J 2 bases, with 12 bases left between them. As DNA, the CDR3 is TGCGCCAGCAGCTTGGGGGACAAGGGGGCTGGAAACACCATATATTTT. Amino acid sequence: CASSLGDKGAGNTIYF.

CDR3 in amino acids: CASSPLGSGANVLTF. The CDR3 nucleotides are TGTGCCAGCAGTCCGCTCGGCTCTGGGGCCAACGTCCTGACTTTC. The V gene is TRBV6-5, the J gene TRBJ2-6; D unclear. This CDR3 spans 15 amino acids. V lost 5 bases and J 0 bases, leaving 8 bases between the germline ends. The V gene's germline CDR1 is MNHEY and CDR2 SVGAGI.